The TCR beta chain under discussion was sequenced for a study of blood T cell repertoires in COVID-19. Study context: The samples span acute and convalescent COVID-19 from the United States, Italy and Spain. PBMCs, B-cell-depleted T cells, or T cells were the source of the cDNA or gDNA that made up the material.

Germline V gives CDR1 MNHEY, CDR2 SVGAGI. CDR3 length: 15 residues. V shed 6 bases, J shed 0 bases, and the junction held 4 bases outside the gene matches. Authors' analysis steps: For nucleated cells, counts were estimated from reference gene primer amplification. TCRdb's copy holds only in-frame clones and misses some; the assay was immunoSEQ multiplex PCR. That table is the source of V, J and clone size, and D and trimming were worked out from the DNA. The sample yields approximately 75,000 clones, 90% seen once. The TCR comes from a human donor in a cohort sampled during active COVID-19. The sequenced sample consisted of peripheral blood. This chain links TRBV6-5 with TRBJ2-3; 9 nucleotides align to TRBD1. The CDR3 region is CASRSGTGSTDTQYF. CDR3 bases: TGTGCCAGCAGGTCCGGGACAGGGAGCACAGATACGCAGTATTTT.